A selection of T cell receptor beta chains follows, all from one sample in a study of T cell changes during pregnancy in multiple sclerosis. The protocol was immunoSEQ multiplex PCR, while the TCRdb copy is restricted to in-frame clones and leaves out a portion. This sample has around 100,000 clones, with roughly 93% found just once. The specimen comprised peripheral blood, sampled after pregnancy. All receptors come from a female donor with multiple sclerosis, enrolled in a pregnancy study. CDR3s include the opening cysteine and the closing phenylalanine or tryptophan. A D gene is named only where the DNA matches it firmly. For some rows the clone size is stated as once, few or many, or as a class when expanded; others skip it.

d_call j_call clone_size v_call cdr3_aa cdr3_nt
TRBD1 TRBJ1-5 - TRBV27 CASSWGQGNNQPQHF TGTGCCAGCAGTTGGGGACAGGGAAACAATCAGCCCCAGCATTTT
TRBD1 TRBJ2-5 - TRBV25-1 CASSSQGKETQYF TGTGCCAGCAGTTCACAGGGGAAAGAGACCCAGTACTTC
- TRBJ1-2 - TRBV7-2 CASTESGGGYTF TGTGCCAGCACTGAATCCGGGGGTGGCTACACCTTC
TRBD1 TRBJ2-1 few TRBV9 CASSVAYRGPYNEQFF TGTGCCAGCAGCGTGGCCTACAGGGGACCCTACAATGAGCAGTTCTTC
- TRBJ2-5 - TRBV9 CASSVDPQGRETQYF TGTGCCAGCAGCGTAGATCCCCAGGGTCGAGAGACCCAGTACTTC
TRBD2 TRBJ2-3 - TRBV19 CASSMVTSGRSTDTQYF TGTGCCAGTAGTATGGTGACTAGCGGGAGGAGTACAGATACGCAGTATTTT
TRBD1 TRBJ2-7 - TRBV7-8 CASSLSLWTGSYEQYF TGTGCCAGCAGCTTAAGTCTGTGGACAGGGAGTTACGAGCAGTACTTC
TRBD2 TRBJ2-7 - TRBV5-1 CASSLVLAGGLYEQYF TGCGCCAGCAGCTTGGTACTAGCGGGAGGATTATACGAGCAGTACTTC
- TRBJ1-2 - TRBV2 CASSGFTYTF TGTGCCAGCTCAGGATTCACCTACACCTTC
- TRBJ1-3 - TRBV19 CASSIDWAAGNTIYF TGTGCCAGTAGTATTGATTGGGCAGCTGGAAACACCATATATTTT
- TRBJ1-2 - TRBV6-5 CASSYGEGSGDGYTF TGTGCCAGCAGCTACGGCGAGGGCTCGGGAGATGGCTACACCTTC
- TRBJ2-7 once TRBV7-6 CASSLAERNYEQYF TGTGCCAGCAGCTTAGCGGAGAGGAATTACGAGCAGTACTTC
TRBD1 TRBJ2-7 - TRBV30 CAWSEGQGAHEQYF TGTGCCTGGAGTGAGGGACAGGGGGCCCACGAGCAGTACTTC
- TRBJ2-1 - TRBV5-1 CASSFIDILGEQFF TGCGCCAGCAGCTTTATTGACATCCTTGGAGAGCAGTTCTTC
- TRBJ2-1 - TRBV7-9 CASSLASGNEQFF TGTGCCAGCAGCTTAGCGTCAGGGAACGAGCAGTTCTTC
- TRBJ1-2 once TRBV7-2 CASSLGRVYGYTF TGTGCCAGCAGCTTAGGACGGGTCTATGGCTACACCTTC
TRBD2 TRBJ2-7 - TRBV30 CAWSRTSGPYEQYF TGTGCCTGGAGCCGGACTAGCGGGCCCTACGAGCAGTACTTC
TRBD1 TRBJ1-3 - TRBV27 CASSPYRGLPVGNTIYF TGTGCCAGCAGCCCCTACAGGGGACTCCCGGTTGGAAACACCATATATTTT
- TRBJ2-7 - TRBV5-4 CASSLAGDRGEQYF TGTGCCAGCAGCTTGGCCGGGGACCGGGGGGAGCAGTACTTC
TRBD2 TRBJ2-1 - TRBV19 CASSIQHAPGLAGPENEQFF TGTGCCAGTAGTATACAACACGCACCGGGACTAGCGGGGCCGGAGAATGAGCAGTTCTTC
- TRBJ2-3 - TRBV11-3 CASSLPPGNTQYF TGTGCCAGCAGCTTACCCCCGGGGAATACGCAGTATTTT
- TRBJ2-3 - TRBV27 CASSPYGLMGTDTQYF TGTGCCAGCAGTCCATATGGCCTTATGGGCACAGATACGCAGTATTTT
TRBD2 TRBJ2-1 - TRBV19 CATHNRRSSGSESNEQFF TGTGCCACCCATAATAGGAGGTCTAGCGGGAGCGAGAGTAATGAGCAGTTCTTC
- TRBJ2-2 - TRBV30 CAWKRPGAPGELFF TGTGCCTGGAAGAGGCCAGGGGCACCCGGGGAGCTGTTTTTT
- TRBJ2-3 - TRBV9 CASSVQRSTDTQYF TGTGCCAGCAGCGTCCAACGGAGCACAGATACGCAGTATTTT
TRBD2 TRBJ2-1 once TRBV11-2 CASRNSGRAANEQFF TGTGCCAGCAGGAATAGCGGGAGGGCCGCCAATGAGCAGTTCTTC
- TRBJ2-1 - TRBV19 CAVRGASSYNEQFF TGTGCCGTTCGGGGGGCCAGCTCCTACAATGAGCAGTTCTTC
TRBD2 TRBJ2-1 once TRBV2 CASREGTSGGYNEQFF TGTGCCAGCAGGGAAGGGACTAGCGGGGGATACAATGAGCAGTTCTTC
- TRBJ1-1 - TRBV5-1 CASSLMGQLNTEAFF TGCGCCAGCAGCTTAATGGGCCAGCTGAACACTGAAGCTTTCTTT
- TRBJ2-3 - TRBV10-1 CASSAIEDADTQYF TGCGCCAGCAGTGCAATTGAGGATGCAGATACGCAGTATTTT
- TRBJ2-1 - TRBV19 CASNQFGAKQANEQFF TGTGCCAGTAATCAATTTGGGGCTAAGCAAGCGAATGAGCAGTTCTTC
- TRBJ1-1 - TRBV7-9 CASSLRGMSTEAFF TGTGCCAGCAGCTTAAGGGGGATGAGCACTGAAGCTTTCTTT
- TRBJ1-1 - TRBV9 CASKSLGGNTEAFF TGTGCCAGCAAAAGCTTGGGAGGGAACACTGAAGCTTTCTTT
TRBD2 TRBJ2-1 - TRBV5-1 CASRGTGTTDRYEQFF TGCGCCAGCAGGGGTACCGGGACTACTGACCGATATGAGCAGTTCTTC
- TRBJ1-2 - TRBV19 CASSYLHQGFFYGYTF TGTGCCAGTAGTTACCTCCACCAGGGATTCTTTTATGGCTACACCTTC
TRBD2 TRBJ2-7 - TRBV6-5 CASSYGLAGGPDEQYF TGTGCCAGCAGTTACGGACTAGCGGGAGGGCCCGACGAGCAGTACTTC
- TRBJ2-1 once TRBV18 CASSPALKSSYNEQFF TGTGCCAGCTCACCAGCCCTCAAGAGCTCCTACAATGAGCAGTTCTTC
- TRBJ2-1 - TRBV5-4 CASSYRVARNKPYNEQFF TGTGCCAGCAGCTATAGGGTAGCGAGGAATAAGCCCTACAATGAGCAGTTCTTC
- TRBJ2-1 few TRBV4-2 CASSQEERETSIYEQFF TGTGCCAGCAGCCAAGAAGAACGGGAAACTTCGATATATGAGCAGTTCTTC
TRBD1 TRBJ1-4 - TRBV7-2 CASSLQTGGTNEKLFF TGTGCCAGCAGCTTACAAACAGGGGGAACTAATGAAAAACTGTTTTTT
- TRBJ1-1 - TRBV7-7 CASSLVGAYTEAFF TGTGCCAGCAGCTTAGTTGGGGCCTACACTGAAGCTTTCTTT
TRBD1 TRBJ2-1 - TRBV25-1 CASRDRSAYNEQFF TGTGCCAGCCGGGACAGATCCGCCTACAATGAGCAGTTCTTC
- TRBJ1-2 - TRBV7-6 CASSWGGALGNNYGYTF TGTGCCAGCAGCTGGGGCGGGGCTCTCGGGAACAACTATGGCTACACCTTC
TRBD1 TRBJ1-1 - TRBV19 CASGTGLGTEAFF TGTGCCAGTGGGACAGGGTTGGGCACAGAAGCTTTCTTT
- TRBJ2-3 - TRBV9 CASSVEGGATDTQYF TGTGCCAGCAGCGTAGAGGGAGGCGCCACAGATACGCAGTATTTT
- TRBJ2-3 - TRBV2 CAVRRELTDTQYF TGTGCCGTCCGCCGGGAGCTCACAGATACGCAGTATTTT
- TRBJ1-1 - TRBV6-1 CATSTNTEAFF TGTGCCACGAGTACGAACACTGAAGCTTTCTTT
TRBD1 TRBJ2-1 - TRBV6-1 CASSSREGAHNEQFF TGTGCCAGCAGTTCGCGAGAGGGGGCGCACAATGAGCAGTTCTTC
- TRBJ1-1 - TRBV2 CASRQLLNTEAFF TGTGCCAGCCGACAGCTTCTGAACACTGAAGCTTTCTTT
- TRBJ1-5 - TRBV4-2 CASSQDWQGSQPQHF TGTGCCAGCAGCCAAGACTGGCAGGGAAGTCAGCCCCAGCATTTT
TRBD1 TRBJ1-5 - TRBV7-3 CASSGKRGTGLYNQPQHF TGTGCCAGCAGCGGAAAGCGGGGGACAGGGCTCTACAATCAGCCCCAGCATTTT